Reported below is one T cell receptor beta chain. It lacks a known antigen. Per-base quality was not reported, and no clone a single base away is much larger than it. This record belongs to a study of regulatory T cells in long-lasting Graves disease (dated by TCRdb to the early 2020s). Some background on the complete study: Antithyroid drugs had been taken for less than 3 months by newly diagnosed Graves' disease patients. The study was conducted in China and was registered as a clinical trial. A total of 35 or so samples were covered by TCR sequencing, comprising around 13 persistent and roughly 20 newly diagnosed Graves' disease patients. This study used TCR sequencing and RNA sequencing of peripheral blood to compare persistent Graves' disease patients against newly diagnosed Graves' disease patients. Points the paper makes about the study in general: Preferential use of TRBV28, TRBJ1-2 and TRBJ2-5 was observed in persistent disease, whereas TRBV20-1 and TRBJ2-1 were favored in newly diagnosed disease. Only peripheral blood was studied, because thyroid tissue, the primary lesion, was inaccessible. Sequencing and analysis were limited to the TCR beta chain. Compared with newly diagnosed patients, persistent Graves' disease patients had lower TCR Shannon entropy and fewer highly expanded clones, which suggests clonal expansion. A larger number of public clonotypes was shared among persistent patients (over 2,500) than among newly diagnosed patients (roughly 930). The small sample size was acknowledged by the authors as a limitation that may reduce accuracy.

The sample's time point label, decoded: newly diagnosed GD, antithyroid drugs for less than 3 months. For both TCR sequencing and RNA sequencing, RNA was extracted from PBMCs in TRIzol. The diagnosis of Graves' disease followed American Thyroid Association guidelines. Recruitment of patients was carried out at an endocrinology department in Xi'an, China. Each patient gave approximately 9.7 milliliters of peripheral blood, collected in an EDTA anticoagulant tube. Ficoll Paque Plus density gradient separation was used to isolate PBMCs, and no additional T cell sorting was done. An Agilent 2100 Bioanalyzer and agarose gel were used to check RNA quality, while a NanoDrop 2000 measured RNA concentration. Deletion took 7 bases off V and 0 bases off J, with a span of 14 bases between the germline ends. CDR1 and CDR2 are drawn from the germline V gene (reference sequence): MNHEY, SMNVEV. Including the terminal cysteine and phenylalanine, the CDR3 comprises 15 residues. Only CDR3 DNA is held: 45 bases, read in frame from base 1.

Library preparation was by multiplex PCR. TCRdb records Illumina HiSeq 4000 as the sequencer. iRepertoire HTBI primers and Arm-PCR amplification of CDR3 regions were used to construct TCR beta libraries. Before sequencing, the PCR products underwent gel purification. For the original study's pipeline: Gene usage analysis of CDR3 amino acid clonotypes used the roughly 60 TRBV and 12 to 15 TRBJ segments found across samples. COPE and FqMerger were used to merge the filtered high-quality paired reads into contigs. Contigs were aligned with BLAST to IMGT TRBV, TRBD and TRBJ reference genes, and CDR3 was defined per IMGT. Highly expanded clones were defined as clonotypes with a frequency above 0.1%. Repertoire diversity was measured by Shannon entropy, and V-J evenness by the Gini coefficient. A clonotype was considered public if more than one individual shared it. The raw public data were reprocessed by TCRdb itself: fastp quality trimming at Q25, MiXCR clonotype calling, in-frame beta chains only. Rows merge per CDR3 protein into single entries with the most common DNA and genes. These V and J calls rely on TCRdb rather than the paper's analysis. The sample yields roughly 560,000 distinct CDR3 sequences; around 11% were counted once. Of the sample, over 7% falls within the top ten clones.

The data also belong to a second study, concerning T cells in Graves' hyperthyroidism and ophthalmopathy. As noted in the second study: Stable Graves' hyperthyroidism was defined as no progression to ophthalmopathy during 18 months of follow-up. Hyperthyroidism patients were newly diagnosed, had a disease duration of under 2 months, and were aged 18 to 65 years. Patients with uncontrolled infections, other autoimmune diseases, pregnancy or lactation were excluded. Diagnoses were established on the basis of clinical symptoms, serum thyroxine and TRAb, thyroid ultrasound, and orbital computed tomography. For the first round of RT-PCR on the TCR CDR3, the HTBI primer set was used together with the Qiagen OneStep RT-PCR kit. Most expanded thyroid clonotypes (frequency above 0.001) were also detected in blood, suggesting blood repertoires may reflect thyroid immune responses. A model built on a 13 V-J signature distinguished ophthalmopathy from stable hyperthyroidism, reaching about 88% sensitivity and around 81% specificity in cross-validation and 80%/75% in testing. In validation, the model predicted progression to ophthalmopathy a median of roughly 6.2 months before onset, with around 70% sensitivity and about 72% specificity. To identify distinguishing TCR V-J signatures, a discovery cohort of about 95 patients was used, comprising roughly 45 with Graves' ophthalmopathy and 57 with stable Graves' hyperthyroidism. Prospective prediction of ophthalmopathy was tested in an independent validation cohort of under 20 hyperthyroidism patients and 15 to 17 patients who later progressed to ophthalmopathy. The 100 or so discovery patients were randomly split 7:3 into training and test sets. In addition, the study compared T-cell repertoires in thyroid tissue and in blood from several Graves' hyperthyroidism patients. Once sampling was done, hyperthyroidism patients were given methimazole at a starting dose of 30 mg daily, whereas ophthalmopathy patients were given high-dose intravenous methylprednisolone. Libraries were constructed in a second round of multiplex PCR, after which size selection and purification were carried out. Libraries were sequenced paired-end with 100 bp reads on an Illumina HiSeq2000. SOAPnuke was used to process the raw data, throwing out any read that contained adapters or uncalled bases, had a mean Phred below 15, or lacked an exact constant-primer or identifier match. High-quality paired reads were merged using COPE v1.2.5, and each unique nucleotide sequence was defined as a clonotype. Clonotypes were aligned to IMGT TRBV, TRBD and TRBJ reference segments using MiTCR v1.1. The analysis included only V-J combinations with a frequency above 0.0001, which together covered over 98% of the repertoires. A TCS score was defined as the ratio of F50 (clonal expansion) to E x V (chaos), with BLOSUM62-based TCRdist applied between CDR3 peptides within each V-J. Welch's t-statistics and random forest reduced around 520 V-J features to roughly 13, which were used in a naive Bayes classifier (R e1071). No statistical method was used to fix the sample size in advance, and group allocation was not hidden from the investigators. The paper describes TCR Vbeta CDR3 sequencing of around 140 peripheral blood samples, made up of around 41 ophthalmopathy patients, roughly 75 hyperthyroidism patients and 17 progressor patients.

This sequence originates from a woman in her thirties with Graves disease. Donor details come from another sample of the same person, matched by shared clones. The chain uses TRBV27 and TRBJ2-3; the D element might be TRBD1 or TRBD2, as each aligns at 6 bases. This specimen consisted of peripheral blood mononuclear cells (PBMCs), obtained at new diagnosis, from a patient treated with antithyroid drugs. The DNA sequence reads TGTGCCAGCACCTGGGGGGCAGGTAGCACAGATACGCAGTATTTT. Translated, this is CASTWGAGSTDTQYF.